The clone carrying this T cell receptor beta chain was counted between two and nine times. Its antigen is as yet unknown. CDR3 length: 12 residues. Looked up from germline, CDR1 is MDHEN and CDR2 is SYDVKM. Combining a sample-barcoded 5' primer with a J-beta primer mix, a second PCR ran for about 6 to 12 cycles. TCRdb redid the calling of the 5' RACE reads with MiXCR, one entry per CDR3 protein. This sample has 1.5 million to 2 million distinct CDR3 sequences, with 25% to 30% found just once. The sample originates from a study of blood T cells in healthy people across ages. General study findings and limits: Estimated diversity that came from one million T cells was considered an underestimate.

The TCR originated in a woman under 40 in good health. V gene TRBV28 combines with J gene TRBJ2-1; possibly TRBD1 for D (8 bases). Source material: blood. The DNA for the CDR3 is TGTTCCGGGGGGCAGGGGGCCAATGAGCAGTTCTTC. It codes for CSGGQGANEQFF.